This passage covers 23 T cell receptor beta chains from one sample sequenced in a study of blood T cell repertoires in COVID-19. Here immunoSEQ multiplex PCR was the method, and the copy in TCRdb shows in-frame clones only, minus some. The sample shows 270,000 or so clones, just over 90% of them seen only once. Material: PBMCs or T cells enriched from blood (not recorded which). All receptors derive from a woman in her thirties or forties with acute COVID-19.

V and J are TRBV6-2 or TRBV6-3 and TRBJ2-6; no clear D gene. Per germline, CDR1 MNHEY and CDR2 SVGEGT. The CDR3 runs 17 residues. Trimming removed 3 bases from V and 0 bases from J, with 12 bases in between. The CDR3 coding sequence is TGTGCCAGCAGTTATACAGCCTTTAGCTCTGGGGCCAACGTCCTGACTTTC. Translation: CASSYTAFSSGANVLTF.

The rearrangement joins TRBV25-1 to TRBJ2-5, with 10 bases matching TRBD2. The germline CDR1 and CDR2 sequences are MGHDK and SYGVNS. V shed 4 bases and J 4 bases; nucleotides not matched to a gene: 12. CDR3 length equals 17 residues. The CDR3 here is CASSVDFGAGGRETQYF. Here the CDR3 DNA reads TGTGCCAGCAGTGTGGATTTCGGAGCGGGAGGGCGAGAGACCCAGTACTTC.

In its sample, this clone was seen once. The chain joins TRBV25-1 to TRBJ1-2; no clear D. Germline values: CDR1 MGHDK, CDR2 SYGVNS. The CDR3 spans 15 residues. Trimming removed 5 bases at V and 9 bases at J, with 22 bases between. The CDR3 protein is CASSKPGLEEGCYTF. In nucleotides, the CDR3 is TGTGCCAGCAGTAAGCCGGGCCTAGAGGAGGGTTGCTACACCTTC.

The rearrangement joins TRBV27 to TRBJ2-1; 13 bases fit TRBD2. Looked up from germline, CDR1 is MNHEY and CDR2 is SMNVEV (reference sequence). With 0 bases clipped from V and 7 bases from J, the junction kept 12 bases outside the gene matches. The CDR3 covers 19 residues. This chain's CDR3 is CASSLSGLAGANRRNEQFF. In DNA form, the CDR3 reads TGTGCCAGCAGTTTATCCGGACTAGCGGGAGCCAACCGGCGGAATGAGCAGTTCTTC.

The gene calls are TRBV24-1 and TRBJ2-3; 11 nucleotides match TRBD2. CDR3 size: 16 residues. From germline, CDR1 is KGHDR and CDR2 SFDVKD. V was pared by 3 bases and J by 7 bases, with 8 bases of the junction left unmatched. DNA for the CDR3: TGTGCCACCAGTGATGTGTTGACTAGCGGGGCATATACGCAGTATTTT. Its protein is CATSDVLTSGAYTQYF.

The rearrangement uses TRBV3-1 (or the pseudogene TRBV3-2) and TRBJ1-6, with D maybe TRBD1 (6 bases). The CDR3 covers 14 residues. Germline CDR1 and CDR2: LGHDT and YNNKEL (reference sequence). Trimming left V 1 base short and J 13 bases short, with 14 bases between. CDR3 DNA: TGTGCCAGCAGCCAAGGGCAGGGGACCAACCCCCTCCACTTT. Translating it yields CASSQGQGTNPLHF.

In its sample, this clone was seen once. The V gene is TRBV20-1, the J gene TRBJ2-3; D remains unclear. CDR1 and CDR2 from the germline V gene are DFQATT and SNEGSKA (reference sequence). V was trimmed by 2 bases and J by 2 bases, leaving 2 bases between them. CDR3 length: 11 amino acids. The CDR3 loop reads CSARLTDTQYF. The CDR3 region has the DNA TGCAGTGCTAGACTCACAGATACGCAGTATTTT.

The table lists this clone with a count of one. The CDR3 loop is CASSLGGGASYNSPLHF. The CDR3 DNA reads TGCGCCAGCAGCTTGGGAGGGGGCGCCTCCTATAATTCACCCCTCCACTTT. The chain has TRBV5-1 and TRBJ1-6; TRBD1 matches 7 bases. Germline V CDR1 and CDR2: SGHRS, YFSETQ. This CDR3 comprises 17 residues. V was pared by 0 bases and J by 0 bases, with 3 bases of the junction left unmatched.

The rearrangement links TRBV2 to TRBJ2-2, with 10 bases aligning to TRBD2. The length of the CDR3 is 15 residues. Germline CDR1 is SNHLY and CDR2 is FYNNEI. J was trimmed by 5 bases and V by 6 bases; bases with no gene match: 6. CDR3 sequence: CASRASGGGTGELFF. The CDR3, as DNA: TGTGCCAGCAGGGCTAGCGGGGGTGGAACCGGGGAGCTGTTTTTT.

This chain links TRBV9 with TRBJ1-6; D is unclear. The CDR3 totals 12 residues. The V and J ends lost 0 bases and 11 bases respectively, with 6 bases between them. Germline V lookup: CDR1 SGDLS, CDR2 YYNGEE. CDR3 region: CASSVGLPPLHF. Written as DNA, the CDR3 is TGTGCCAGCAGCGTAGGACTTCCACCCCTCCACTTT.

This rearrangement joins TRBV6-6 to TRBJ2-3, with a weak D call TRBD1 (5 bases). The CDR3 is 13 amino acids. Germline assignment: CDR1 MNHNY and CDR2 SVGAGI (reference sequence). The V end lost 2 bases, the J end lost 3 bases, and 6 bases lay between the germline ends. The CDR3, as DNA: TGTGCCAGCAGTTACCCAGGGACAGATACGCAGTATTTT. Its translation is CASSYPGTDTQYF.

This chain uses TRBV7-9 with TRBJ1-2, with a possible D match to TRBD1 (6 bases). This CDR3 is built from 14 residues. V was trimmed by 2 bases and J by 8 bases, leaving 15 bases between them. The V gene's germline CDR1 is SEHNR and CDR2 FQNEAQ (reference sequence). DNA for the CDR3: TGTGCCAGCAGCTTAACCGCAGGGGACGGAGGCTACACCTTC. Its protein product is CASSLTAGDGGYTF.

The CDR3 region has the DNA TGTGCCAGCAGTTGGGGGCACCTTAAAGAGGGCACTGAAGCTTTCTTT. It encodes CASSWGHLKEGTEAFF. The V gene is TRBV25-1, the J gene TRBJ1-1, with D possibly matching TRBD1 (6 bases). With 5 bases removed from V and 4 bases from J, the gap between germline ends came to 20 bases. Germline V lookup: CDR1 MGHDK, CDR2 SYGVNS. CDR3 size: 16 residues.

Here the CDR3 DNA reads TGTGCCAGCAGTTCGCGCTCCTACGAGCAGTACTTC. It translates to CASSSRSYEQYF. The V call is TRBV6-2 or TRBV6-3, the J call TRBJ2-7; D not certain. CDR1 is MNHEY and CDR2 is SVGEGT in the germline V gene. V dropped 4 bases and J dropped 0 bases, with 4 bases sitting between them. The CDR3 extends over 12 amino acids.

The genes are TRBV24-1 and TRBJ1-4; D is uncertain. Germline CDR1 is KGHDR and CDR2 is SFDVKD. The V and J ends lost 0 bases and 8 bases respectively, with 12 bases between them. The CDR3 is 15 residues long. CDR3 region: CATSDLPRNKEKLFF. CDR3 coding DNA: TGTGCCACCAGTGATTTGCCCCGCAACAAGGAAAAACTGTTTTTT.

Notes on this clone: An end of the junction does not agree with germline; a read error may underlie this. The chain uses TRBV28 and TRBJ1-2; TRBD1 aligns across 7 bases. This CDR3 spans 14 amino acids. Germline loops: CDR1 MDHEN, CDR2 SYDVKM. CDR3 protein: CTSTGVGRGSGYTF. The CDR3 DNA reads as TGTACCAGCACCGGAGTAGGCAGGGGGAGCGGCTACACCTTC.

This rearrangement joins TRBV28 to TRBJ1-1; 7 bases fit TRBD1. After removal of 5 bases from V and 5 bases from J, the junction contained 8 bases not matched to a gene. CDR3 length: 14 amino acids. Looked up from germline, CDR1 is MDHEN and CDR2 is SYDVKM. The CDR3 nucleotides read TGTGCCAGCAGTACAGGGGTGGGATGGACTGAAGCTTTCTTT. Its translation is CASSTGVGWTEAFF. The full variable domain, rest sourced from reference TRBV28 and TRBJ1-1, is DVKVTQSSRYLVKRTGEKVFLECVQDMDHENMFWYRQDPGLGLRLIYFSYDVKMKEKGDIPEGYSVSREKKERFSLILESASTNQTSMYLCASSTGVGWTEAFFGQGTRLTVV.

The genes are TRBV5-1 and TRBJ1-2; D gene unclear. In germline, CDR1 is SGHRS, CDR2 YFSETQ. This CDR3 spans 14 amino acids. V was shortened by 3 bases and J by 2 bases, with 11 bases between the two germline ends. For the CDR3, the DNA is TGCGCCAGCAGCTCCCTGACAAGCAACTATGGCTACACCTTC. It encodes CASSSLTSNYGYTF.

This clone showed up just a few times. The rearrangement joins TRBV2 to TRBJ2-7, with D possibly being TRBD2 (6 bases). With 3 bases removed from V and 2 bases from J, the gap between germline ends came to 8 bases. CDR3 length equals 13 residues. Germline CDR1 SNHLY, CDR2 FYNNEI. The DNA for the CDR3 is TGTGCCAGCAGTGATAGGACTACCTACGAGCAGTACTTC. As protein: CASSDRTTYEQYF.

The chain combines TRBV6-4 with TRBJ2-7; D possibly corresponds to TRBD2 (5 bases). Germline CDR1 reads MRHNA; CDR2 reads SNTAGT. This CDR3 contains 11 residues. V lost 7 bases and J 3 bases, leaving 7 bases between the germline ends. The CDR3 protein is CASKRDYEQYF. Written as DNA, the CDR3 is TGTGCCAGCAAACGGGACTACGAGCAGTACTTC.

The rearrangement links TRBV18 to TRBJ2-7, with D possibly matching TRBD2 (6 bases). Per germline, CDR1 KGHSH and CDR2 LQKENI. V gave up 3 bases and J gave up 5 bases, with 17 bases separating them. The CDR3 extends over 15 amino acids. CDR3 sequence reads: CASSPSRDSVHEQYF. In DNA form, the CDR3 reads TGTGCCAGCTCACCCTCCCGGGACTCGGTCCACGAGCAGTACTTC.

V is TRBV5-1 and J is TRBJ2-1; 8 bases map to TRBD2. CDR1 is SGHRS and CDR2 is YFSETQ in the germline V gene. The CDR3 length is 18 residues. V trimming: 0 bases; J trimming: 3 bases; junction bases outside the gene matches: 11. CDR3: CASSLANPAGVGYNEQFF. In DNA form, the CDR3 reads TGCGCCAGCAGCTTGGCCAACCCAGCGGGAGTGGGCTACAATGAGCAGTTCTTC.

V usage is TRBV5-6 and J usage is TRBJ1-2; D is undetermined. Germline lookup yields CDR1 SGHDT and CDR2 YYEEEE. V lost 4 bases and J lost 6, with 16 bases in between. This CDR3 is built from 14 residues. The CDR3 is CASSRPPGDDGYTF. In DNA form, the CDR3 reads TGTGCCAGCAGCCGCCCACCAGGTGACGATGGCTACACCTTC.